This T cell receptor (beta chain) was obtained from a study of blood T cell repertoires in COVID-19. Study summary: Acute-phase and convalescent COVID-19 samples originated in the United States, Italy and Spain. PBMCs, B-cell-depleted T cells, or T cells were the source of the cDNA or gDNA that made up the material.

Per the original methods: Cell counts per sample came from amplifying reference gene primers. The table came from immunoSEQ multiplex PCR; TCRdb's copy has only in-frame clones and leaves some out. Clone size and V and J calls were adopted from that table, with D and trimming inferred from the DNA. The repertoire consists of hundreds of thousands of clones, with about 85% occurring once and the leading ten covering around 7.2%. Germline lookup yields CDR1 SGHAT and CDR2 FQNNGV. After removal of 5 bases from V and 6 bases from J, the junction contained 16 bases not matched to a gene. The CDR3 has 17 residues.

This TCR was recovered from a man between 60 and 75 years old who had recovered from COVID-19. The V gene is TRBV11-2, the J gene TRBJ2-5; 9 bases match TRBD1. Specimen: peripheral blood. CDR3 nucleotides: TGTGCCAGCAGCCGACGAGGAGGGGACAGGGTGTATCAGACCCAGTACTTC. Encoded protein: CASSRRGGDRVYQTQYF.